The subject of this entry is one TCR beta chain. Antigen: not known. This CDR3 is built from 11 residues. V was trimmed by 2 bases and J by 10 bases, leaving 11 bases between them. Per germline, CDR1 SQVTM and CDR2 ANQGSEA. This entry belongs to a study of cytomegalovirus exposure and HLA in healthy donors. Findings and limits, study-wide: Per a later analysis, HLA-associated TCR beta chains showed more clonal expansion than other, equally common TCR beta chains. Listed as cytomegalovirus-associated were about 160 TCR beta chains.

Primers included in the PCR were 60 Vbeta and 13 Jbeta primers. The assay was immunoSEQ multiplex PCR, and TCRdb's table has in-frame clones only and misses some. The sample shows roughly 97,000 clones, about 9.5% of them seen only once. This TCR derives from a man aged 40-49 years in good health and CMV-seropositive. This chain joins TRBV29-1 and TRBJ1-1; tentative D call: TRBD1 (6 bases). The sequenced sample consisted of PBMCs. The DNA for the CDR3 is TGCAGCGTTGAAAAGGGGGGGAGAGCTTTCTTT. As protein: CSVEKGGRAFF.